This TCR beta chain stems from a study of cytomegalovirus exposure and HLA in healthy donors. General study findings and limits: Specific recognition of CMV antigens was confirmed in vitro for a few chains (all CMV-associated). The majority of CMV-associated TCR beta chains were reported as apparently HLA-restricted in a later analysis. Equally common other TCR beta chains were less clonally expanded than HLA-associated ones, a later analysis found.

The CDR3 spans 15 residues. Trimming at V came to 0 bases and at J to 4 bases, leaving 2 bases not matched to a gene. Germline V gene data show CDR1 as SGHNT and CDR2 as YENEEA. Samples came from healthy bone marrow donors. In the PCR, 60 Vbeta and 13 Jbeta primers were used. The assay was immunoSEQ multiplex PCR, and TCRdb's table has in-frame clones only and misses some. The repertoire consists of roughly 150,000 clones, with 80% to 90% occurring once and the leading ten covering approximately 4.2%. For this clone: The antigen is unknown.

The TCR originated in a woman in her 40s in good health and CMV-seropositive. Input material: PBMCs. This chain connects TRBV11-3 to TRBJ2-7; 11 bases map to TRBD1. CDR3: CASSLDGTGGYEQYF. The CDR3 coding sequence is TGTGCCAGCAGCTTAGACGGGACAGGGGGATACGAGCAGTACTTC.